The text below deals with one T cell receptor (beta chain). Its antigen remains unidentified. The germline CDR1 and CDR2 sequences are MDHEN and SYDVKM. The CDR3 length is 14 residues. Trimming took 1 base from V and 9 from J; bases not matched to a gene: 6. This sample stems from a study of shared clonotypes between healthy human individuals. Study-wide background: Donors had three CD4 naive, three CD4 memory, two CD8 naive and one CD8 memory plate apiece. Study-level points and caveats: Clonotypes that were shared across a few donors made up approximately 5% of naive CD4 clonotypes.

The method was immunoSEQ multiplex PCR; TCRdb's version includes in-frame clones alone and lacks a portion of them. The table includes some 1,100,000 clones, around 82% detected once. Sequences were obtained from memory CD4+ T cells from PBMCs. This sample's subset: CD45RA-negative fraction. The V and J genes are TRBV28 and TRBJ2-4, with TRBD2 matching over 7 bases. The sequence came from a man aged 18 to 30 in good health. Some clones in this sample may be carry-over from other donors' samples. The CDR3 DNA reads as TGTGCCAGCAGTTTATACAGCGGGAAGGGCATTCAGTACTTC. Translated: CASSLYSGKGIQYF.